This TCR beta chain was captured by sequencing in a study of blood T cell repertoires in COVID-19. Whole-study context: Sites in the United States, Italy and Spain provided acute and convalescent COVID-19 samples. In each case, the material was cDNA or gDNA derived from T cells, B-cell-depleted T cells, or PBMCs.

Authors' data handling: Estimation of nucleated cell counts relied on the amplification of reference gene primers. The method was immunoSEQ multiplex PCR; TCRdb's version includes in-frame clones alone and lacks a portion of them. The DNA was the basis for D and trimming; V, J and clone size are from that table. The table shows approximately 240,000 clones, with approximately 86% occurring only once. CDR3 length: 16 residues. Germline lookup yields CDR1 SGDLS and CDR2 YYNGEE. After removal of 0 bases from V and 4 bases from J, the junction contained 6 bases not matched to a gene. The receptor was isolated from an older woman with active or convalescent COVID-19. V gene TRBV9 combines with J gene TRBJ2-5; TRBD2 aligns across 10 bases. Source material: peripheral blood. As DNA, the CDR3 is TGTGCCAGCAGCGTAGCAACTAGCGGGACCAGAGAGACCCAGTACTTC. It codes for CASSVATSGTRETQYF. Together with reference TRBV9 and TRBJ2-5, the CDR3 gives the full variable domain: DSGVTQTPKHLITATGQRVTLRCSPRSGDLSVYWYQQSLDQGLQFLIQYYNGEERAKGNILERFSAQQFPDLHSELNLSSLELGDSALYFCASSVATSGTRETQYFGPGTRLLVL.